Listed here are 19 T cell receptor beta chains from one sample, sequenced in a study of blood T cell repertoires in COVID-19. TCRdb's copy holds only in-frame clones and misses some; the assay was immunoSEQ multiplex PCR. The table includes 97,000 or so clones, 82% detected once. The sample taken for sequencing was peripheral blood. The receptors shown here come from a man older than 75 with acute or convalescent COVID-19.

This chain links TRBV10-3 with TRBJ1-1; D is uncertain. From germline, CDR1 is ENHRY and CDR2 SYGVKD. The CDR3 sequence is 15 residues long. V was pared by 0 bases and J by 3 bases, with 11 bases between. The CDR3 DNA sequence: TGTGCCATCAGTGAGTCGCGGGTGGCCTACACTGAAGCTTTCTTT. Protein: CAISESRVAYTEAFF.

The chain couples TRBV28 to TRBJ2-7, with TRBD2 as a possible D gene (6 bases). Deletions cut 6 bases from V and 4 bases from J, with 16 bases between. The germline CDR1 and CDR2 sequences are MDHEN and SYDVKM. CDR3 size: 14 residues. The CDR3 nucleotides are TGTGCCAGCAGCCCTTCGGGACTTAGGTACGAGCAGTACTTC. Encoded protein: CASSPSGLRYEQYF.

This sequence joins TRBV5-1 and TRBJ2-1; TRBD2 might be the D (7 bases). Germline V gene sequence: CDR1 SGHRS, CDR2 YFSETQ. With 3 bases removed from V and 9 bases from J, the gap between germline ends came to 13 bases. This CDR3 comprises 13 residues. The chain's CDR3 is CASSSGQRGEQFF. CDR3 coding DNA: TGCGCCAGCAGCTCTGGACAGCGGGGTGAGCAGTTCTTC. The full variable domain, rest sourced from reference TRBV5-1 and TRBJ2-1, is KAGVTQTPRYLIKTRGQQVTLSCSPISGHRSVSWYQQTPGQGLQFLFEYFSETQRNKGNFPGRFSGRQFSNSRSEMNVSTLELGDSALYLCASSSGQRGEQFFGPGTRLTVL.

V and J are TRBV28 and TRBJ1-5; tentative D call: TRBD1 (6 bases). The CDR3 consists of 13 residues. CDR1 and CDR2 from the germline V gene are MDHEN and SYDVKM. V was pared by 6 bases and J by 3 bases, with 9 bases between. CDR3 protein: CASSPGVNQPQHF. CDR3 DNA: TGTGCCAGCAGCCCAGGGGTCAATCAGCCCCAGCATTTT.

The chain recombines TRBV5-1 with TRBJ1-1; TRBD1 might be the D (6 bases). CDR1 is SGHRS and CDR2 is YFSETQ in the germline V gene. The V and J ends lost 4 bases and 0 bases respectively, with 10 bases between them. The CDR3 is 14 residues long. This chain's CDR3 is CASSRTAMNTEAFF. CDR3 nucleotides: TGCGCCAGCAGCCGGACAGCTATGAACACTGAAGCTTTCTTT.

This rearrangement joins TRBV10-1 to TRBJ2-1; the D is unclear. This CDR3 has 14 amino acids. V lost 0 bases and J 6 bases, leaving 9 bases between the germline ends. Germline assignment: CDR1 WNHNN and CDR2 SYGVQD (reference sequence). CDR3 sequence: CASSESFASNEQFF. CDR3 DNA sequence: TGCGCCAGCAGTGAGTCGTTTGCGAGCAATGAGCAGTTCTTC.

This chain joins TRBV9 and TRBJ1-2; D gene uncertain. Looked up from germline, CDR1 is SGDLS and CDR2 is YYNGEE. This CDR3 contains 13 residues. V lost 0 bases to trimming and J lost 8 bases, with 11 bases between them. This CDR3 is CASSVEPFSGYTF. In DNA, the CDR3 is TGTGCCAGCAGCGTAGAGCCGTTTTCCGGCTACACCTTC.

This chain uses TRBV7-2 with TRBJ2-5; possible D gene TRBD1, 6 bases. The CDR3 extends over 15 amino acids. Trimming removed 2 bases at V and 5 bases at J, with 15 bases between. Germline-derived CDR1 and CDR2 are SGHTA and FQGNSA. DNA for the CDR3: TGTGCCAGCAGCTTATTTTCAGGGGTCAGGGAGACCCAGTACTTC. Amino acid sequence: CASSLFSGVRETQYF. The full variable domain, its missing parts supplied by reference TRBV7-2 and TRBJ2-5, is GAGVSQSPSNKVTEKGKDVELRCDPISGHTALYWYRQSLGQGLEFLIYFQGNSAPDKSGLPSDRFSAERTGGSVSTLTIQRTQQEDSAVYLCASSLFSGVRETQYFGPGTRLLVL.

This rearrangement joins TRBV6-5 to TRBJ2-7, with D hard to call. Germline V gene sequence: CDR1 MNHEY, CDR2 SVGAGI. The CDR3 has 15 residues. Trimming left V 6 bases short and J 2 bases short, with 17 bases between. CDR3 sequence: CASSPSERAPYEQYF. CDR3 sequence (DNA): TGTGCCAGCAGCCCCTCGGAGAGAGCTCCCTACGAGCAGTACTTC.

The chain combines TRBV28 with TRBJ1-2; D is perhaps TRBD1 (5 bases). In germline, CDR1 is MDHEN, CDR2 SYDVKM. Trimming removed 5 bases at V and 6 bases at J, with 13 bases between. The CDR3 sequence is 13 residues long. The DNA for the CDR3 is TGTGCCAGCAGTGCTACAGGTCCTGATGGCTACACCTTC. Residues: CASSATGPDGYTF.

The V call is TRBV5-6, the J call TRBJ1-1, with D hard to call. Between the trimmed V and J ends, which lost 2 bases and 1 base, there was a span of 12 bases. CDR3 size: 15 residues. The germline CDR1 and CDR2 sequences are SGHDT and YYEEEE. Here the CDR3 reads CASSFVGQSNTEAFF. In DNA form, the CDR3 reads TGTGCCAGCAGCTTCGTTGGGCAGTCGAACACTGAAGCTTTCTTT.

The chain has TRBV7-2 and TRBJ2-7; TRBD2 might be the D (5 bases). The V end lost 0 bases, the J end lost 1 base, and 10 bases lay between the germline ends. Germline CDR1 reads SGHTA; CDR2 reads FQGNSA. The CDR3 runs to 15 residues. Here the CDR3 reads CASSLALARSYEQYF. CDR3 in DNA: TGTGCCAGCAGCTTAGCCCTAGCTCGATCCTACGAGCAGTACTTC.

This clone has just one count. V gene TRBV3-1 (or the pseudogene TRBV3-2) combines with J gene TRBJ2-3; 8 nucleotides agree with TRBD2. The CDR3 runs to 16 residues. Looked up from germline, CDR1 is LGHDT and CDR2 is YNNKEL (reference sequence). With V trimmed by 2 bases and J by 3 bases, 7 bases remained unmatched. This CDR3 is CASSQRGGAGTDTQYF. CDR3 bases: TGTGCCAGCAGCCAACGGGGGGGCGCCGGAACAGATACGCAGTATTTT.

This clone was seen only once. The rearrangement links TRBV10-3 to TRBJ1-1; TRBD1 matches 7 bases. This CDR3 has 14 residues. Germline V lookup: CDR1 ENHRY, CDR2 SYGVKD. Trimming cost V 2 bases and J 4 bases; bases outside gene matches: 4. CDR3 nucleotides: TGTGCCATCAGTGAGATACAGGGGTTCACTGAAGCTTTCTTT. As protein: CAISEIQGFTEAFF.

This chain links TRBV27 with TRBJ2-3; D remains ambiguous. This CDR3 is built from 14 residues. Per germline, CDR1 MNHEY and CDR2 SMNVEV (reference sequence). V lost 6 bases and J 2 bases, leaving 12 bases between the germline ends. This chain's CDR3 is CASRGYRNTDTQYF. The CDR3, as DNA: TGTGCCAGCAGGGGCTACCGTAACACAGATACGCAGTATTTT.

The V and J genes are TRBV3-1 (or the pseudogene TRBV3-2) and TRBJ1-5; D possibly corresponds to TRBD1 (5 bases). Germline V CDR1 and CDR2: LGHDT, YNNKEL (reference sequence). The CDR3 spans 16 residues. V was cut by 4 bases and J by 2 bases, with 15 bases left in between. The CDR3 loop reads CASSRGGGKGNQPQHF. The DNA of the CDR3 is TGTGCCAGCAGCCGGGGGGGAGGGAAGGGCAATCAGCCCCAGCATTTT.

The chain has TRBV5-8 and TRBJ2-2; tentative D call: TRBD2 (5 bases). Germline V gene sequence: CDR1 SGHTS, CDR2 YDEGEE. V lost 9 bases and J lost 4, with 13 bases in between. This CDR3 comprises 13 residues. The CDR3 sequence: CATFPRGTGELFF. The CDR3 coding sequence is TGTGCCACCTTTCCCCGGGGCACCGGGGAGCTGTTTTTT.

The chain is built from TRBV5-1 and TRBJ2-5, with 10 positions matching TRBD1. This CDR3 has 15 residues. Losses at the gene ends were 3 bases for V and 4 bases for J; bases not matched to a gene: 6. Germline CDR1 SGHRS, CDR2 YFSETQ. CDR3 nucleotides: TGCGCCAGCAGCTCCCGACAGGGGGCCGGAGAGACCCAGTACTTC. Translation gives CASSSRQGAGETQYF.

The J gene is TRBJ1-5, the V gene TRBV19; D is unresolved. Germline V gene lookup returns CDR1 LNHDA and CDR2 SQIVND (reference sequence). The CDR3 is made up of 15 amino acids. Trimming shortened V by 7 bases and J by 2 bases, and 15 bases separated the two germline ends. The CDR3 nucleotides are TGTGCCAGTACTCTCTTCCCCGGGGGCAATCAGCCCCAGCATTTT. Its translation is CASTLFPGGNQPQHF.